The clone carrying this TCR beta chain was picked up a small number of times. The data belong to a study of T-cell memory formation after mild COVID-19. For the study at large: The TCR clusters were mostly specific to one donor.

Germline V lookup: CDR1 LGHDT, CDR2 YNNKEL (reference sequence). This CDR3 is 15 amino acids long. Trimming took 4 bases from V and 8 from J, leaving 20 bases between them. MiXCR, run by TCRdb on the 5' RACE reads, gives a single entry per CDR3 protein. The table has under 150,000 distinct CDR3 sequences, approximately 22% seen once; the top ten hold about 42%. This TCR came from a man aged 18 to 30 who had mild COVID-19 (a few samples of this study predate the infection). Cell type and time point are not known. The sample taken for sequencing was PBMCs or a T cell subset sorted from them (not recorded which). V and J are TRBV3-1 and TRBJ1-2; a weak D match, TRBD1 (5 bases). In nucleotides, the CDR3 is TGTGCCAGCAGCCGCAAGTGGAGGGGATCGGAGGGCTACACCTTC. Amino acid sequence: CASSRKWRGSEGYTF.